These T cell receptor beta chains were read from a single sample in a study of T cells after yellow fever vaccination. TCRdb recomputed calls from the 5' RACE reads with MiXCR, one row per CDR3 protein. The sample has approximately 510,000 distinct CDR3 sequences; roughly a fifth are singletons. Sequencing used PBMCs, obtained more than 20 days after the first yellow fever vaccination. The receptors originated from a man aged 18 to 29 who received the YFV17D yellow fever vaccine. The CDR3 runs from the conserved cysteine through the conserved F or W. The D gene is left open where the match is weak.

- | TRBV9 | CASRRDYGYTF
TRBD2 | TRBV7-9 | CASRITSGGYTDTQYF
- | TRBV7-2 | CASRRGGEETQYF
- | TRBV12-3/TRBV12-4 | CASSPFGGSYEQYF
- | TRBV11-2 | CASSLDRRRVETQYF
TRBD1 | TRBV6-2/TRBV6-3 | CASYSNRGLYGYTF
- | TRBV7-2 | CASSFIGTGYGYTF
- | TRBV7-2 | CASSRIADRLNEQFF
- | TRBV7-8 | CATLPGETQYF
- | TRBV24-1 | CATRIRTLANYGYTF
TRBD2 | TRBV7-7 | CASSRLAGLETQYF
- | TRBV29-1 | CSVEGGLSSYNEQFF
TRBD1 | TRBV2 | CASRSTGGYREKLFF
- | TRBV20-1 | CSARDVYGIEQFF
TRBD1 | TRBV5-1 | CASSPAGQGSVEQYF
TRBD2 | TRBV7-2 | CASRGASGLGQFF
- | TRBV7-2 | CASSLGGFWSVTEAFF
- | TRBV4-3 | CASTTGLLENSPLHF
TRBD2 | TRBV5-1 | CASSLVLAGGVETQYF
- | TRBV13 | CASSFRGRAFF
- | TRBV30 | CAWSQLVNTQYF
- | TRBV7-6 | CASSSPGDGNTEAFF
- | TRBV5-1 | CASSLEGTRQYNEQFF
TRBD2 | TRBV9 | CASSVGTTYLLGNEQFF
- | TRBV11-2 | CASTLDRDTEAFF
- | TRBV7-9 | CASSSDGLPLVYGYTF
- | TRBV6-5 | CASSYGRGRTDTQYF
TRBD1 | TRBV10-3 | CAIRGQGINEKLFF
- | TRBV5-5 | CASSRGHQGGYEQYF
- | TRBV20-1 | CSAGYTDTQYF
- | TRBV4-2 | CASSKGGQGNTIYF
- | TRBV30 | CAWARGWNTEAFF